This passage covers 20 T cell receptor beta chains from one sample sequenced in a study of tissue T cells after allogeneic stem cell transplantation. Time point in this sample: mouse harvest day 7 after allogeneic transplant. Tail vein injection delivered 10^7 T-cell-depleted bone marrow cells and 10^6 splenic CD5+ T cells. Assay used: immunoSEQ multiplex PCR; TCRdb lists only in-frame clones, some missing. The sample lists 7,000 to 7,500 clones, 40% to 55% occurring once. The specimen sequenced was gut tissue. These receptors originate from a female BALB/c mouse given C57BL/6 T cells with graft-versus-host disease after an allogeneic hematopoietic cell transplant.

Comment on this clone: Gene names refer to mouse genes. Read coverage stops 1 residue before the CDR3 terminus; the germline J gene supplies the remainder. This rearrangement joins TRBV26 to TRBJ2-1; 7 nucleotides align to TRBD1. Germline V lookup: CDR1 KGHPV, CDR2 FQNQEV (reference sequence). Trimming at V came to 2 bases and at J to 8 bases, leaving 3 bases not matched to a gene. There are 13 residues in the CDR3. CDR3: CASSLGRGTEQFF. CDR3 DNA (partial): TGTGCCAGCAGTCTGGGCAGGGGGACTGAGCAGTTC. Together with reference TRBV26 and TRBJ2-1, the CDR3 gives the full variable domain: NSKVIQTPRYLVKGQGQKAKMRCIPEKGHPVVFWYQQNKNNEFKFLINFQNQEVLQQIDMTEKRFSAECPSNSPCSLEIQSSEAGDSALYLCASSLGRGTEQFFGPGTRLTVL.

On this clone: Mouse gene names apply. CDR3 sequence: CASSFLGGYEQYF. The part of the CDR3 DNA that was read is TGTGCCAGCAGCTTCCTGGGGGGGTATGAACAGTAC. V usage is TRBV3 and J usage is TRBJ2-7, with TRBD2 matching over 9 bases. The CDR3 is cut off 1 residue early in the read; its end comes from the germline J gene. Germline V lookup: CDR1 SNHLY, CDR2 FYNGKV (reference sequence). With V trimmed by 3 bases and J by 4 bases, 1 base remained unmatched. The CDR3 is 13 amino acids.

This clone appeared once. The gene names here belong to mouse. The CDR3 loop is CASSPTGSDYTF. Incomplete CDR3 DNA: TGTGCCAGCAGTCCGACAGGCTCCGACTACACC. This chain uses TRBV26 with TRBJ1-2, with D maybe TRBD1 (6 bases). The read ends 1 residue before the CDR3 terminus; that terminus is restored from the germline J gene. Germline V gene lookup returns CDR1 KGHPV and CDR2 FQNQEV (reference sequence). This CDR3 contains 12 residues. Trimming stripped 4 bases from V and 4 bases from J, with 7 bases between.

For this clone: Mouse gene names and germline throughout. CDR3 bases read: TGTGCCAGCAGTACTGGGGGGGCCGGCACCGGGCAGCTCTAC. It specifies CASSTGGAGTGQLY. The whole CDR3 is CASSTGGAGTGQLYF. This sequence joins TRBV15 and TRBJ2-2, with TRBD2 identical over 11 bases. The read is 1 residue too short to cover the CDR3 end, so that end is filled in from the germline J gene. This CDR3 spans 15 amino acids. V shed 5 bases and J 4 bases; nucleotides not matched to a gene: 3. Germline CDR1 SGHND, CDR2 FRSKSL. The whole variable domain, filled in from reference TRBV15 and TRBJ2-2, reads DAGVTQTPRHEVAEKGQTIILKCEPVSGHNDLFWYRQTKIQGLELLSYFRSKSLMEDGGAFKDRFKAEMLNSSFSTLKIQPTEPKDSAVYLCASSTGGAGTGQLYFGEGSKLTVL.

To note about this clone: Germline and genes here are mouse. The CDR3 end lies 1 residue beyond the end of the read and is filled in from the germline J gene. The rearrangement joins TRBV24 to TRBJ2-4; perhaps TRBD1 as D (6 bases). V lost 0 bases and J 1 base, leaving 14 bases between the germline ends. CDR3 length equals 17 residues. Germline V gives CDR1 KGHTA, CDR2 FRNEEI. The part of the CDR3 DNA that was read is TGTGCCAGCAGTCTGTATACCGGACAGTCGGGTCAAAACACCTTGTAC. It specifies CASSLYTGQSGQNTLY. The whole CDR3 region reads CASSLYTGQSGQNTLYF.

Comment on this clone: The gene symbols are mouse symbols. The read is 1 residue too short to cover the CDR3 end, so that end is filled in from the germline J gene. The rearrangement uses TRBV26 and TRBJ1-6; 8 bases agree with TRBD1. TRBJ1-6 is filed as an ORF, its function uncertain. Germline lookup yields CDR1 KGHPV and CDR2 FQNQEV (reference sequence). CDR3 length: 15 residues. V dropped 4 bases and J dropped 7; count of bases not matched to a gene: 6. The covered CDR3 bases are TGTGCCAGCAGTCATACAGGGGGAAGGAATTCGCCCCTCTAC. Residues: CASSHTGGRNSPLY. Given in full, the CDR3 is CASSHTGGRNSPLYF.

As for this clone: The gene names here belong to mouse. The CDR3 end is not reached by the read, which stops 1 residue before it; the germline J gene fills it in. The chain recombines TRBV15 with TRBJ1-6; TRBD1 is a possible D gene (5 bases). TRBJ1-6 is identified as an open reading frame with a role that is uncertain. This CDR3 has 13 amino acids. Germline CDR1 reads SGHND; CDR2 reads FRSKSL. Trimming removed 3 bases from V and 7 bases from J, with 7 bases in between. The CDR3: CASSLGGNSPLYF. CDR3 bases read: TGTGCCAGCAGTTTGGGGGGAAATTCGCCCCTCTAC.

This clone was seen a handful of times. Gene labels here are mouse ones. This CDR3 is CASSPGLGGYEQYF. The sequenced part of the CDR3 DNA is TGTGCCAGCAGTCCGGGACTGGGGGGCTATGAACAGTAC. The J gene is TRBJ2-7, the V gene TRBV26; 12 bases match TRBD2. From the germline J gene comes the end of the CDR3, since the read stops 1 residue before it. V lost 4 bases and J lost 3; bases outside the gene matches: 1. The CDR3 contains 14 residues. The germline V gene encodes CDR1 KGHPV and CDR2 FQNQEV (reference sequence).

Remarks on this clone: Gene names and germline match the mouse. Read data end 1 residue before the CDR3 end; the end is taken from the germline J gene. V is TRBV26 and J is TRBJ1-6; 10 bases match TRBD1. TRBJ1-6 is assigned to the ORF class and has an uncertain function. V shed 4 bases, J shed 7 bases, and the junction held 4 bases outside the gene matches. This CDR3 is built from 15 residues. Germline CDR1 reads KGHPV; CDR2 reads FQNQEV (reference sequence). The CDR3 DNA, read in part, is TGTGCCAGCAGTCCGACAGGGGGCCGGAATTCGCCCCTCTAC. Its translation is CASSPTGGRNSPLY. The whole CDR3 reads CASSPTGGRNSPLYF.

This clone was counted once. Compared with germline, one end of the junction differs, possibly owing to a read error. Each gene name is a mouse one. Read coverage stops 1 residue before the CDR3 terminus; the germline J gene supplies the remainder. The sample has other DNA sequences that encode this CDR3 too. The chain couples TRBV2 to TRBJ2-2, with a weak D call TRBD1 (6 bases). This CDR3 comprises 15 residues. Per the germline V gene, CDR1 is LGHNA and CDR2 is YSYQKL. The sequenced part of the CDR3 DNA is TGTGCCAGCAGCCTCGGGACACCAAACACCGGACAGCTCTAC. Residues: CASSLGTPNTGQLY. The whole CDR3 is CASSLGTPNTGQLYF. Variable domain in full (rest from reference TRBV2 and TRBJ2-2): DPKIIQKPKYLVAVTGSEKILICEQYLGHNAMYWYRQSAKKPLEFMFSYSYQKLMDNQTASSRFQPQSSKKNHLDLQITALKPDDSATYFCASSLGTPNTGQLYFGEGSKLTVL.

About this clone: Genes and germline come from the mouse. The DNA ends 1 residue before the CDR3 does, and the rest of the CDR3 is filled in from the germline J gene. This sequence joins TRBV26 and TRBJ2-5, with 9 bases lining up with TRBD1. Losses at the gene ends were 7 bases for V and 3 bases for J; bases not matched to a gene: 2. Germline lookup yields CDR1 KGHPV and CDR2 FQNQEV (reference sequence). The CDR3 runs 13 residues. CDR3 sequence reads: CASTGTGQDTQYF. CDR3 bases read: TGTGCCAGCACCGGGACAGGGCAAGACACCCAGTAC.

The sample holds a few counts of this clone. The genes are named according to mouse. The read comes to an end 1 residue before the CDR3 does, leaving the germline J gene to fill in the end. V usage is TRBV23 and J usage is TRBJ2-4; the table gives TRBD1 as D, unverified against the DNA. Germline V gene data show CDR1 as KGHTA and CDR2 as FQNQQP. The CDR3 is 14 residues long. The CDR3 sequence: CSSSQDNSQNTLYF. The covered CDR3 bases are TGCTCCAGCAGTCAAGACAATAGTCAAAACACCTTGTAC.

By proportion, this clone is medium-sized. Gene names and germline match the mouse. From the germline J gene comes the end of the CDR3, since the read stops 1 residue before it. This sequence joins TRBV4 and TRBJ2-7, with TRBD2 identical over 11 bases. Germline V gene data show CDR1 as LGHDT and CDR2 as YNNKQL (reference sequence). CDR3 length: 14 residues. The V gene end was trimmed by 5 bases and the J gene end by 7 bases; junction bases not matched to a gene: 7. CDR3: CASSHWGGAGEQYF. The DNA read from the CDR3 is TGTGCCAGCAGCCACTGGGGGGGCGCGGGGGAACAGTAC.

For this clone: Mouse names are used for the genes. The DNA ends 1 residue before the CDR3 does, and the rest of the CDR3 is filled in from the germline J gene. The V call is TRBV23, the J call TRBJ2-4; TRBD1 is the table's D call, not checked against the DNA. CDR1 is KGHTA and CDR2 is FQNQQP in the germline V gene. The CDR3 covers 16 residues. This CDR3 is CSSSIGTGRVQNTLYF. CDR3 DNA (partial): TGCTCCAGCAGTATTGGGACAGGGAGAGTTCAAAACACCTTGTAC.

With regard to this clone: Gene names are mouse gene names. The CDR3 end is not reached by the read, which stops 1 residue before it; the germline J gene fills it in. The V gene is TRBV26, the J gene TRBJ2-5; D is possibly TRBD1 (5 bases). V was shortened by 4 bases and J by 8 bases, with 13 bases between the two germline ends. Germline V CDR1 and CDR2: KGHPV, FQNQEV (reference sequence). The CDR3 is 13 residues long. Partial CDR3 DNA: TGTGCCAGCAGTCCCCAGGGTTGGGCCACCCAGTAC. Amino acid sequence: CASSPQGWATQY. The entire CDR3 protein reads CASSPQGWATQYF.

Worth noting for this clone: Germline and genes here are mouse. The read halts 1 residue ahead of the CDR3 end, with the missing end drawn from the germline J gene. V gene TRBV3 combines with J gene TRBJ2-2; 13 bases map to TRBD2. V lost 5 bases and J lost 4; bases outside the gene matches: 1. The germline gives CDR1 SNHLY, CDR2 FYNGKV (reference sequence). This CDR3 region has 15 residues. Incomplete CDR3 DNA: TGTGCCAGCAGCCGGGACTGGGGGGGCACCGGGCAGCTCTAC. Translating it yields CASSRDWGGTGQLY. The CDR3 in full is CASSRDWGGTGQLYF. Full variable domain (remainder filled in from reference TRBV3 and TRBJ2-2): GPKVLQIPSHQIIDMGQMVTLNCDPVSNHLYFYWYKQILGQQMEFLVNFYNGKVMEKSKLFKDQFSVERPDGSYFTLKIQPTALEDSAVYFCASSRDWGGTGQLYFGEGSKLTVL.

Of note for this clone: All gene names here are mouse names. The read is 1 residue too short to cover the CDR3 end, so that end is filled in from the germline J gene. The chain combines TRBV1 with TRBJ2-4; D is unclear. The CDR3 loop spans 14 amino acids. The V gene's germline CDR1 is NSQYPW and CDR2 LRSPGD (reference sequence). Trimming pared 1 base from V and 1 base from J, leaving 6 bases between. CDR3 region: CTCSAGQGQNTLYF. CDR3 DNA, as far as it was read: TGCACCTGCAGTGCAGGCCAGGGTCAAAACACCTTGTAC.

Details on this clone: The gene names here belong to mouse. Sequencing ends 1 residue short of the CDR3 end; the germline J gene provides the rest. This sequence joins TRBV26 and TRBJ1-1; D not certain. CDR1 KGHPV and CDR2 FQNQEV come from the germline V gene (reference sequence). The CDR3 covers 14 residues. The germline V and J ends were trimmed by 2 bases and 1 base, with 8 bases remaining between them. CDR3 loop: CASSLARGNTEVFF. The CDR3 bases that were read are TGTGCCAGCAGTCTGGCCAGAGGGAACACAGAAGTCTTC.

This clone is medium-sized within its sample. Here the gene names and germline are mouse. The read ends 1 residue before the CDR3 terminus; that terminus is restored from the germline J gene. The chain carries TRBV26 and TRBJ1-3, with D possibly TRBD1 on 6 matching bases. V lost 6 bases and J lost 0, with 12 bases in between. The V gene's germline CDR1 is KGHPV and CDR2 FQNQEV (reference sequence). The CDR3 is 15 residues long. This CDR3 is CASRRGANSGNTLYF. CDR3 DNA, as far as it was read: TGTGCCAGCAGGAGGGGGGCGAATTCTGGAAATACGCTCTAT. Full variable domain (missing parts from reference TRBV26 and TRBJ1-3): NSKVIQTPRYLVKGQGQKAKMRCIPEKGHPVVFWYQQNKNNEFKFLINFQNQEVLQQIDMTEKRFSAECPSNSPCSLEIQSSEAGDSALYLCASRRGANSGNTLYFGEGSRLIVV.

This clone was counted between two and nine times. Genes and germline are mouse. From the germline J gene comes the end of the CDR3, since the read stops 1 residue before it. The chain is built from TRBV16 and TRBJ2-1; D may be TRBD1 or TRBD2 (5 bases each). The length of the CDR3 is 15 residues. The germline CDR1 and CDR2 sequences are SGHSA and FRNQAP. V was cut by 1 base and J by 0 bases, with 7 bases left in between. This CDR3 is CASSLAGVNYAEQFF. The sequenced part of the CDR3 DNA is TGTGCAAGCAGCTTAGCGGGGGTTAACTATGCTGAGCAGTTC.